Below, 20 T cell receptor beta chains from the same sample are listed, as sequenced in a study of blood T cell repertoires in COVID-19. Method: immunoSEQ multiplex PCR; TCRdb's copy keeps in-frame clones and lacks some. Among tens of thousands of clones, around 83% were seen once, and the ten largest hold approximately 7%. The sequencing input was peripheral blood. These receptors all stem from a man between 50 and 59 years old with active COVID-19.

The chain combines TRBV25-1 with TRBJ2-2; the match to TRBD1 covers 7 bases. The V gene end was trimmed by 9 bases and the J gene end by 3 bases; junction bases not matched to a gene: 10. The CDR3 length is 15 residues. Germline V lookup: CDR1 MGHDK, CDR2 SYGVNS. CDR3 in DNA: TGTGCCAGTGAAACCGGGACAGCGTACACCGGGGAGCTGTTTTTT. Amino acid sequence: CASETGTAYTGELFF.

The rearrangement links TRBV6-1 to TRBJ2-4, with 11 bases fitting TRBD1. V lost 4 bases, J lost 7 bases, and 9 bases stayed unmatched. Germline loops: CDR1 MNHNS, CDR2 SASEGT. The CDR3 has 16 amino acids. The CDR3 sequence is CASSVSPGTGGNIQYF. The CDR3 DNA is TGTGCCAGCAGTGTCAGCCCCGGGACAGGGGGTAACATTCAGTACTTC.

V usage is TRBV24-1 and J usage is TRBJ2-1; 10 nucleotides line up with TRBD2. With 2 bases clipped from V and 7 bases from J, the junction kept 7 bases outside the gene matches. The CDR3 is 16 residues long. Looked up from germline, CDR1 is KGHDR and CDR2 is SFDVKD. The CDR3, as DNA: TGTGCCACCAGTGATTCTCGTCTAGCGGGAGCTAATGAGCAGTTCTTC. Encoded protein: CATSDSRLAGANEQFF.

V is TRBV7-8 and J is TRBJ1-1, with 8 bases aligning to TRBD1. V trimming: 5 bases; J trimming: 4 bases; junction bases outside the gene matches: 9. The germline CDR1 and CDR2 sequences are SGHVS and FQNEAQ. CDR3 length: 15 residues. CDR3 sequence reads: CASSARTGRVTEAFF. CDR3 in DNA: TGTGCCAGCAGCGCCCGGACAGGGCGGGTCACTGAAGCTTTCTTT.

The chain links TRBV7-9 to TRBJ2-1; 8 bases agree with TRBD2. V lost 1 base to trimming and J lost 4 bases; unmatched junction nucleotides: 6. The CDR3 loop spans 16 amino acids. The V gene's germline CDR1 is SEHNR and CDR2 FQNEAQ (reference sequence). The CDR3 nucleotides are TGTGCCAGCAGCTTAGTAGTTAGCGGGGTTTACAATGAGCAGTTCTTC. It encodes CASSLVVSGVYNEQFF.

The chain has TRBV4-2 and TRBJ2-2; the D is unclear. CDR1 is LGHNA, CDR2 YNFKEQ, per germline. The CDR3 contains 16 residues. Trimming took 0 bases from V and 3 from J, leaving 11 bases between them. The CDR3 sequence is CASSQERSRYTGELFF. For the CDR3, the DNA is TGTGCCAGCAGCCAAGAAAGGTCTAGGTACACCGGGGAGCTGTTTTTT.

The chain uses TRBV18 and TRBJ1-4; possibly TRBD1 for D (5 bases). Trimming shortened V by 8 bases and J by 5 bases, and 12 bases separated the two germline ends. The CDR3 consists of 13 residues. Looked up from germline, CDR1 is KGHSH and CDR2 is LQKENI. This chain's CDR3 is CASQGGPNEKLFF. Here the CDR3 DNA reads TGTGCCAGCCAGGGCGGACCGAATGAAAAACTGTTTTTT.

The chain carries TRBV5-1 and TRBJ2-1; possibly TRBD2 for D (5 bases). The V gene lost 4 bases and the J gene lost 8 bases, with 13 bases spanning the gap. Germline V lookup: CDR1 SGHRS, CDR2 YFSETQ. The CDR3 contains 13 residues. DNA for the CDR3: TGCGCCAGCAGCCGAAACGGGGTCGATGAGCAGTTCTTC. This gives the protein CASSRNGVDEQFF. The complete variable domain, with remaining parts taken from reference TRBV5-1 and TRBJ2-1, reads KAGVTQTPRYLIKTRGQQVTLSCSPISGHRSVSWYQQTPGQGLQFLFEYFSETQRNKGNFPGRFSGRQFSNSRSEMNVSTLELGDSALYLCASSRNGVDEQFFGPGTRLTVL.

The chain couples TRBV24-1 to TRBJ2-1; 8 bases agree with TRBD1. The CDR3 has 11 amino acids. J lost 9 bases, V lost 7 bases, and 1 base had no gene match. CDR1 is KGHDR, CDR2 SFDVKD, per germline. This CDR3 is CATRQGVEQFF. The DNA of the CDR3 is TGTGCCACCAGACAGGGGGTTGAGCAGTTCTTC.

The rearrangement joins TRBV20-1 to TRBJ2-7; 7 bases are shared with TRBD2. The CDR3 contains 11 residues. Germline-derived CDR1 and CDR2 are DFQATT and SNEGSKA (reference sequence). V lost 6 bases and J lost 4; bases outside the gene matches: 3. The CDR3 here is CSATREYEQYV. The CDR3 DNA sequence: TGCAGTGCAACGCGGGAGTACGAGCAGTACGTC.

The chain couples TRBV9 to TRBJ2-2; maybe TRBD1 (5 bases). In germline, CDR1 is SGDLS, CDR2 YYNGEE. The CDR3 covers 15 residues. Trimming pared 0 bases from V and 4 bases from J, leaving 10 bases between. The CDR3 DNA is TGTGCCAGCAGCGTAGGACAGATGAGCACCGGGGAGCTGTTTTTT. It is translated as CASSVGQMSTGELFF.

The chain joins TRBV6-6 to TRBJ2-1; maybe TRBD1 (6 bases). Trimming took 2 bases from V and 7 from J, leaving 12 bases between them. The germline V gene has CDR1 MNHNY and CDR2 SVGAGI (reference sequence). The CDR3 runs to 14 residues. CDR3 bases: TGTGCCAGCAGTTACAGCCAGAGGGGGAATGAGCAGTTCTTC. Amino acids: CASSYSQRGNEQFF.

V usage is TRBV19 and J usage is TRBJ2-2; 9 bases align to TRBD1. J lost 4 bases, V lost 5 bases, and 8 bases had no gene match. The CDR3 spans 16 residues. Germline CDR1 LNHDA, CDR2 SQIVND (reference sequence). The CDR3 bases are TGTGCCAGTAGTGTTATCGGGACAGGGCGCACCGGGGAGCTGTTTTTT. Its protein product is CASSVIGTGRTGELFF.

The chain has TRBV18 and TRBJ2-7; TRBD1 matches 8 bases. Germline CDR1 reads KGHSH; CDR2 reads LQKENI. This CDR3 comprises 15 residues. V lost 8 bases to trimming and J lost 5 bases; unmatched junction nucleotides: 14. In nucleotides, the CDR3 is TGTGCCAGCCCTGACGGAGCAGGGGGCTTTGACGAGCAGTACGTC. Its protein is CASPDGAGGFDEQYV.

This chain uses TRBV6-5 with TRBJ2-5, with a weak D call TRBD2 (5 bases). The ends were cut back, 6 bases at V and 5 bases at J, with 16 bases in the middle. Germline V gives CDR1 MNHEY, CDR2 SVGAGI. The length of the CDR3 is 14 residues. CDR3 sequence (DNA): TGTGCCAGCAGCCAAGCGGACGCGCCGGAGACCCAGTACTTC. Translating gives CASSQADAPETQYF.

This clone was counted only a few times. The chain has TRBV11-2 and TRBJ2-1; the match to TRBD2 covers 14 bases. Germline CDR1 SGHAT, CDR2 FQNNGV. V lost 5 bases, J lost 8 bases, and 8 bases stayed unmatched. The CDR3 consists of 16 residues. The CDR3 protein is CASSPRLAGGDDEQFF. The CDR3 DNA follows: TGTGCCAGCAGCCCTCGACTAGCGGGGGGGGATGATGAGCAGTTCTTC. Looking up the rest from reference TRBV11-2 and TRBJ2-1 gives the full variable domain: EAGVAQSPRYKIIEKRQSVAFWCNPISGHATLYWYQQILGQGPKLLIQFQNNGVVDDSQLPKDRFSAERLKGVDSTLKIQPAKLEDSAVYLCASSPRLAGGDDEQFFGPGTRLTVL.

The gene calls are TRBV5-5 and TRBJ2-2; maybe TRBD1 (6 bases). Germline lookup yields CDR1 SGHKS and CDR2 YYEKEE (reference sequence). The ends were cut back, 1 base at V and 2 bases at J, with 12 bases in the middle. The CDR3 contains 16 residues. The CDR3 reads CASSLLGAANTGELFF. CDR3 sequence (DNA): TGTGCCAGCAGCTTGTTGGGGGCGGCCAACACCGGGGAGCTGTTTTTT.

This rearrangement joins TRBV6-1 to TRBJ2-4; D not certain. The CDR3 extends over 15 amino acids. V lost 3 bases to trimming and J lost 0 bases, with 9 bases between them. Germline-derived CDR1 and CDR2 are MNHNS and SASEGT. This chain's CDR3 is CASSDWSLAKNIQYF. In DNA, the CDR3 is TGTGCCAGCAGTGATTGGAGTTTAGCCAAAAACATTCAGTACTTC.

V gene TRBV18 combines with J gene TRBJ2-7, with TRBD1 matching over 7 bases. Germline CDR1 KGHSH, CDR2 LQKENI. This CDR3 spans 13 amino acids. CDR3 amino acids: CASSLDERDRLNV. CDR3 sequence (DNA): TGTGCCAGCTCACTAGACGAACGGGACAGACTGAACGTC.

This chain connects TRBV4-2 to TRBJ1-1; D is unclear. Trimming removed 0 bases from V and 6 bases from J, with 14 bases in between. CDR3 length: 15 residues. CDR1 and CDR2 from the germline V gene are LGHNA and YNFKEQ. CDR3: CASSQDLPQYAEAFF. In DNA, the CDR3 is TGTGCCAGCAGCCAAGATCTACCCCAATACGCTGAAGCTTTCTTT.